The 30 T cell receptor beta chains given below trace back to one sample, sequenced in a study of blood T cell repertoires in COVID-19. Assay: immunoSEQ multiplex PCR; the TCRdb copy retains only in-frame clones and omits some. The data contain 84,000 or so clones, about 83% of them singletons. What was sequenced was peripheral blood. The origin of the receptors is a woman of 80 years or more with acute or convalescent COVID-19.

This chain links TRBV29-1 with TRBJ1-1, with 12 bases matching TRBD1. The germline V gene encodes CDR1 SQVTM and CDR2 ANQGSEA. V shed 4 bases and J 5 bases; nucleotides not matched to a gene: 8. The CDR3 spans 15 residues. The CDR3 protein is CSVGGTGGLGTEAFF. CDR3 DNA: TGCAGCGTTGGGGGGACAGGGGGCTTGGGTACTGAAGCTTTCTTT. Drawing the rest from reference TRBV29-1 and TRBJ1-1, the complete variable domain is SAVISQKPSRDICQRGTSLTIQCQVDSQVTMMFWYRQQPGQSLTLIATANQGSEATYESGFVIDKFPISRPNLTFSTLTVSNMSPEDSSIYLCSVGGTGGLGTEAFFGQGTRLTVV.

V and J are TRBV28 and TRBJ2-3, with 11 nucleotides matching TRBD1. The CDR3 loop spans 17 amino acids. V lost 5 bases, J lost 4 bases, and 11 bases stayed unmatched. Germline CDR1 and CDR2: MDHEN and SYDVKM. The CDR3 here is CASSPPRDRGLADTQYF. The CDR3 bases are TGTGCCAGCAGTCCCCCCCGGGACAGGGGGTTGGCAGATACGCAGTATTTT.

This chain connects TRBV4-2 to TRBJ1-4; 8 nucleotides line up with TRBD1. This CDR3 comprises 17 residues. Germline V gene sequence: CDR1 LGHNA, CDR2 YNFKEQ. With V trimmed by 0 bases and J by 5 bases, 8 bases remained unmatched. CDR3 sequence (DNA): TGTGCCAGCAGCCAAGAGGCGGCAGGGGGCACCAATGAAAAACTGTTTTTT. This encodes CASSQEAAGGTNEKLFF.

This sequence joins TRBV28 and TRBJ2-5; the match to TRBD1 covers 7 bases. Germline CDR1 and CDR2: MDHEN and SYDVKM. The CDR3 extends over 18 amino acids. J was trimmed by 2 bases and V by 2 bases; bases with no gene match: 14. CDR3 bases: TGTGCCAGCAGTTTACCTCGGCAGGGGGTGGTGGGGCAAGAGACCCAGTACTTC. Encoded protein: CASSLPRQGVVGQETQYF.

This chain links TRBV5-4 with TRBJ2-1; D possibly corresponds to TRBD2 (6 bases). Germline V gene data show CDR1 as SGHNT and CDR2 as YYREEE (reference sequence). The CDR3 sequence is 15 residues long. Trimming left V 2 bases short and J 0 bases short, with 9 bases between. As DNA, the CDR3 is TGTGCCAGCAGCTTTGGTAGCGGCTCCTACAATGAGCAGTTCTTC. Its protein product is CASSFGSGSYNEQFF.

The V call is TRBV18, the J call TRBJ1-3, with 11 bases matching TRBD1. J lost 4 bases, V lost 5 bases, and 4 bases had no gene match. Germline CDR1 is KGHSH and CDR2 is LQKENI. There are 15 residues in the CDR3. In DNA, the CDR3 is TGTGCCAGCTCAGCGGACAGGGGGCTCGGAAACACCATATATTTT. This gives the protein CASSADRGLGNTIYF.

The chain carries TRBV4-1 and TRBJ1-2; 7 bases align to TRBD1. The length of the CDR3 is 15 residues. V was clipped by 1 base and J by 4 bases; unmatched bases: 6. Germline loops: CDR1 MGHRA, CDR2 YSYEKL. The CDR3 loop is CASSQVEQGTYGYTF. The CDR3 bases are TGCGCCAGCAGCCAAGTGGAACAGGGGACCTATGGCTACACCTTC.

The CDR3, as DNA: TGTGCCAGCAGCGGAGCGGATACGCAGTATTTT. Its protein product is CASSGADTQYF. The chain has TRBV6-2 or TRBV6-3 and TRBJ2-3; D unclear. V lost 6 bases and J 6 bases, leaving 7 bases between the germline ends. The CDR3 is made up of 11 amino acids. Germline CDR1 reads MNHEY; CDR2 reads SVGEGT.

The V gene is TRBV4-1, the J gene TRBJ2-1; perhaps TRBD2 as D (5 bases). The CDR3 totals 16 residues. V was shortened by 1 base and J by 5 bases, with 15 bases between the two germline ends. The V gene's germline CDR1 is MGHRA and CDR2 YSYEKL. DNA for the CDR3: TGCGCCAGCAGCCAAGTCGGCAGAAGGAGGAACAATGAGCAGTTCTTC. It codes for CASSQVGRRRNNEQFF.

The V and J genes are TRBV18 and TRBJ2-7, with D perhaps matching TRBD1 (6 bases). The CDR3 has 14 amino acids. CDR1 KGHSH and CDR2 LQKENI come from the germline V gene. Between the trimmed V and J ends, which lost 0 bases and 5 bases, there was a span of 11 bases. The CDR3 DNA is TGTGCCAGCTCACCACCTAACAGGGACAACGAGCAGTACTTC. Its protein is CASSPPNRDNEQYF.

The chain uses TRBV4-1 and TRBJ1-5; D is uncertain. The CDR3 spans 13 residues. Trimming shortened V by 0 bases and J by 13 bases, and 13 bases separated the two germline ends. Per germline, CDR1 MGHRA and CDR2 YSYEKL. CDR3 DNA sequence: TGCGCCAGCAGCCAAGAATTAGACAAGCGGCAGCATTTT. Amino acids: CASSQELDKRQHF.

The chain has TRBV7-2 and TRBJ2-3, with D unclear. Trimming shortened V by 11 bases and J by 0 bases, and 12 bases separated the two germline ends. Germline CDR1 is SGHTA and CDR2 is FQGNSA. The CDR3 length is 13 residues. CDR3 sequence (DNA): TGTGCCTCCCGGTTGAGTAGCACAGATACGCAGTATTTT. Translation: CASRLSSTDTQYF.

Remarks on this clone: A junction boundary mismatches the germline segment, possibly from a read error. V is TRBV7-7 and J is TRBJ2-1; D may be TRBD2 (6 bases). CDR3 length: 16 residues. Germline CDR1 reads SSHAT; CDR2 reads FNYEAQ (reference sequence). CDR3 in DNA: TGTGCTAGCAGCTTAATTAGCGGCAGCTCCTACAATGAGCAGTTCTTC. It codes for CASSLISGSSYNEQFF.

This chain uses TRBV5-4 with TRBJ1-2, with TRBD1 matching over 8 bases. CDR1 and CDR2 from the germline V gene are SGHNT and YYREEE (reference sequence). The CDR3 is made up of 13 amino acids. The trim removed 4 bases at V and 7 bases at J, leaving 6 bases unmatched. The CDR3 here is CASSPRQGAGYTF. For the CDR3, the DNA is TGTGCCAGCAGCCCTCGTCAGGGGGCTGGCTACACCTTC.

V and J are TRBV5-3 and TRBJ2-2; 9 bases are a match to TRBD2. TRBV5-3 falls under the ORF class, with uncertain function. This CDR3 spans 16 amino acids. Losses at the gene ends were 0 bases for V and 3 bases for J; bases not matched to a gene: 3. The CDR3 DNA sequence: TGTGCCAGAAGCTTGGGAGCGGGAGGAGACACCGGGGAGCTGTTTTTT. This encodes CARSLGAGGDTGELFF.

The chain carries TRBV10-3 and TRBJ2-5, with 9 positions matching TRBD2. The ends lost 0 bases at V and 1 base at J; junction bases unmatched: 3. The CDR3 covers 16 residues. CDR1 ENHRY and CDR2 SYGVKD come from the germline V gene. The CDR3 nucleotides are TGTGCCATCAGTGAGTCCGCGGGAGGGACCCAAGAGACCCAGTACTTC. As protein: CAISESAGGTQETQYF.

This clone was seen more than once but under ten times. The chain carries TRBV6-5 and TRBJ2-3; D may be TRBD1 (6 bases). Trimming removed 6 bases from V and 5 bases from J, with 12 bases in between. The CDR3 runs 13 residues. Germline V gene data show CDR1 as MNHEY and CDR2 as SVGAGI. CDR3 sequence (DNA): TGTGCCAGCAGAAGGGTAGGGGGAGATACGCAGTATTTT. Amino acids: CASRRVGGDTQYF.

This sequence joins TRBV7-2 and TRBJ2-5, with 8 bases that match TRBD2. The CDR3 loop spans 15 amino acids. Germline V gene lookup returns CDR1 SGHTA and CDR2 FQGNSA. The ends lost 4 bases at V and 2 bases at J; junction bases unmatched: 6. CDR3 DNA sequence: TGTGCCAGCAGCTCCTTAATAGCGGGACAAGAGACCCAGTACTTC. Protein product: CASSSLIAGQETQYF.

The gene calls are TRBV7-9 and TRBJ2-7; 9 nucleotides agree with TRBD2. V lost 6 bases to trimming and J lost 2 bases; unmatched junction nucleotides: 11. Germline CDR1 and CDR2: SEHNR and FQNEAQ (reference sequence). The CDR3 extends over 16 amino acids. The CDR3 is CASSSAASGKAYEQYF. CDR3 DNA sequence: TGTGCCAGCAGTTCCGCGGCTAGCGGGAAGGCCTACGAGCAGTACTTC.

The genes are TRBV11-3 and TRBJ2-3; 9 bases fit TRBD1. V lost 4 bases, J lost 2 bases, and 4 bases stayed unmatched. The CDR3 runs 15 residues. In germline, CDR1 is SGHNT, CDR2 YENEEA. Here the CDR3 reads CASSSGTGTTDTQYF. CDR3 nucleotide sequence: TGTGCCAGCAGCTCCGGGACAGGGACCACAGATACGCAGTATTTT.

Only a few counts were recorded for this clone. This chain joins TRBV7-9 and TRBJ2-1; 13 bases map to TRBD2. Germline V gene sequence: CDR1 SEHNR, CDR2 FQNEAQ (reference sequence). V trimming: 6 bases; J trimming: 10 bases; junction bases outside the gene matches: 12. CDR3 size: 16 residues. This CDR3 reads CASRSPTRTSGSEQFF. CDR3 DNA: TGTGCCAGCAGATCGCCTACTCGGACTAGCGGGAGCGAGCAGTTCTTC.

The chain employs TRBV28 and TRBJ2-3; 11 nucleotides line up with TRBD2. In germline, CDR1 is MDHEN, CDR2 SYDVKM. The CDR3 consists of 17 residues. The V and J ends lost 0 bases and 4 bases, in that order; junction bases with no gene match: 6. This chain's CDR3 is CASSLWDSGRASDTQYF. The CDR3 nucleotides are TGTGCCAGCAGTTTATGGGATAGCGGGAGGGCCTCAGATACGCAGTATTTT.

V is TRBV18 and J is TRBJ1-5, with 8 positions matching TRBD1. Germline values: CDR1 KGHSH, CDR2 LQKENI. The CDR3 runs to 16 residues. After removal of 2 bases from V and 2 bases from J, the junction contained 5 bases not matched to a gene. CDR3 bases: TGTGCCAGCTCACCAAACCAGGGGGCCGGCAATCAGCCCCAGCATTTT. Protein product: CASSPNQGAGNQPQHF.

The chain is built from TRBV18 and TRBJ2-7, with TRBD2 matching over 10 bases. The germline V gene encodes CDR1 KGHSH and CDR2 LQKENI. V lost 2 bases, J lost 3 bases, and 4 bases stayed unmatched. The CDR3 extends over 15 amino acids. The CDR3: CASSPGTSAFYEQYF. CDR3 nucleotides: TGTGCCAGCTCACCAGGGACTAGCGCGTTCTACGAGCAGTACTTC.

The chain couples TRBV20-1 to TRBJ1-6; D not resolved. CDR3 length: 11 amino acids. Trimming removed 0 bases at V and 11 bases at J, with 5 bases between. Germline V gene sequence: CDR1 DFQATT, CDR2 SNEGSKA (reference sequence). In nucleotides, the CDR3 is TGCAGTGCTAGAGATCTACCACCCCTCCACTTT. It codes for CSARDLPPLHF.

The rearrangement uses TRBV5-1 and TRBJ2-5, with TRBD1 identical over 7 bases. The germline V gene encodes CDR1 SGHRS and CDR2 YFSETQ. The trim removed 2 bases at V and 0 bases at J, leaving 4 bases unmatched. CDR3 size: 15 residues. The CDR3 DNA reads TGCGCCAGCAGCTTACAGGGACAGTACCAAGAGACCCAGTACTTC. Its translation: CASSLQGQYQETQYF.

The V gene is TRBV28, the J gene TRBJ2-7; the D gene is possibly TRBD2 (5 bases). The CDR3 has 15 amino acids. Trimming shortened V by 5 bases and J by 1 base, and 15 bases separated the two germline ends. Germline V lookup: CDR1 MDHEN, CDR2 SYDVKM. The CDR3 is CASSLLPDLSYEQYF. The CDR3 DNA reads TGTGCCAGCAGTCTATTACCGGACTTATCCTACGAGCAGTACTTC.

The chain carries TRBV4-1 and TRBJ2-4, with a possible D match to TRBD2 (5 bases). The V gene's germline CDR1 is MGHRA and CDR2 YSYEKL. V was clipped by 4 bases and J by 0 bases, with 13 bases between them. The CDR3 is made up of 16 amino acids. The CDR3 protein is CASSPYGESAKNIQYF. The CDR3 nucleotides read TGCGCCAGCAGCCCGTACGGGGAGTCAGCCAAAAACATTCAGTACTTC.

The chain has TRBV9 and TRBJ2-1; 8 bases align to TRBD2. J gave up 15 bases and V 0 bases, and 11 bases lay outside the gene matches. CDR1 is SGDLS and CDR2 is YYNGEE in the germline V gene. This CDR3 comprises 14 residues. The CDR3 region is CASSVASGLAELFF. The CDR3 DNA reads as TGTGCCAGCAGCGTAGCTAGCGGGCTCGCGGAACTGTTCTTC.

The count of this clone is one. The J gene is TRBJ2-5, the V gene TRBV5-6, with 7 bases aligning to TRBD2. The CDR3 length is 13 residues. The J segment lost 2 bases and the V segment lost 4 bases, leaving 2 bases of the junction unmatched. From germline, CDR1 is SGHDT and CDR2 YYEEEE. As DNA, the CDR3 is TGTGCCAGCAGCGCGGGACTACAAGAGACCCAGTACTTC. Protein: CASSAGLQETQYF.